This TCR beta chain was documented in a study of graft-versus-host responses after intestinal transplantation. As for the study in general: Grafts that recipients had were multivisceral, liver-intestinal, or isolated intestinal transplants.

Comments on this clone: Its antigen is undetermined.

The data were produced by immunoSEQ multiplex PCR, yet TCRdb's version contains in-frame clones alone and is incomplete. The sample yields about 36,000 clones, around 94% seen once. The germline gives CDR1 SEHNR, CDR2 FQNEAQ (reference sequence). V was cut by 5 bases and J by 5 bases, with 6 bases left in between. This CDR3 is built from 12 residues. This rearrangement joins TRBV7-9 to TRBJ2-2; D is uncertain. Material: unstimulated CD4+ T cells sorted from spleen or lymph node cells, obtained before transplant. This TCR derives from a human donor who was the organ donor for an intestinal transplant. DNA of the CDR3: TGTGCCAGCAGCCTCCTTACCGGGGAGCTGTTTTTT. Its protein product is CASSLLTGELFF.